The 3 T cell receptor beta chains below all came from one sample that was sequenced in a study of T cell changes during pregnancy in multiple sclerosis. Sequencing was performed with immunoSEQ multiplex PCR; in TCRdb, only in-frame clones are kept and a portion is missing. The sample carries 55,000 to 65,000 clones, 93% recorded once. The source was peripheral blood, collected after pregnancy. All receptors derive from a female donor with multiple sclerosis, enrolled in a pregnancy study.

This clone occurred a few times. The V and J genes are TRBV4-2 and TRBJ1-5; TRBD1 matches 8 bases. The germline V gene has CDR1 LGHNA and CDR2 YNFKEQ. Trimming removed 0 bases from V and 6 bases from J; junction bases left unmatched: 7. The length of the CDR3 is 16 residues. The DNA of the CDR3 is TGTGCCAGCAGCCAAGAAGGGACAGGCCAGGGTCAGCCCCAGCATTTT. Translation gives CASSQEGTGQGQPQHF.

The CDR3 DNA sequence: TGCGCCAGCAGCACCTCAGGGCCCGGCCCCTCTGGGGCCAACGTCCTGACTTTC. This translates into CASSTSGPGPSGANVLTF. V and J are TRBV5-1 and TRBJ2-6; a weak D match, TRBD1 (5 bases). CDR1 and CDR2 (germline): SGHRS, YFSETQ. CDR3 length equals 18 residues. V lost 4 bases and J lost 0, with 17 bases in between.

V and J are TRBV27 and TRBJ1-5, with TRBD1 matching over 9 bases. The CDR3 is 15 residues long. Germline assignment: CDR1 MNHEY and CDR2 SMNVEV (reference sequence). V lost 5 bases to trimming and J lost 7 bases; unmatched junction nucleotides: 9. The CDR3 nucleotides are TGTGCCAGCAGTCCCCGGACAGGGGAAAGGCAGCCCCAGCATTTT. It translates to CASSPRTGERQPQHF.